The 32 T cell receptor beta chains given below trace back to one sample, sequenced in a study of beta chain features in type 1 diabetes. What was sequenced were expressed TCRB transcripts, since all of the isolated RNA had been reverse transcribed. Assay used: immunoSEQ multiplex PCR; TCRdb lists only in-frame clones, some missing. In the table there are hundreds of thousands of clones, around 14% of which are singletons. Sequenced sample: naive CD4+ T cells from blood. Receptors originate from a young man in good health.

This clone was seen a handful of times. The chain combines TRBV4-1 with TRBJ2-7, with D maybe TRBD1 (6 bases). Trimming removed 3 bases from V and 4 bases from J, with 25 bases in between. This CDR3 contains 18 residues. Germline V gives CDR1 MGHRA, CDR2 YSYEKL. The CDR3 loop reads CASSQKPASGANKYEQYF. DNA for the CDR3: TGCGCCAGCAGCCAGAAACCGGCCTCAGGGGCCAATAAGTACGAGCAGTACTTC.

This clone appeared a few times. V gene TRBV21-1 combines with J gene TRBJ2-4. TRBV21-1 is annotated as a pseudogene. The CDR3 runs to 15 residues. CDR3 DNA: TGTGCCAGCAGCAAATCTTTTAGAATACATAACATTCAGTACTTC. This gives the protein CASSKSFRIHNIQYF.

This chain links TRBV7-2 with TRBJ1-1; D uncertain. V lost 4 bases, J lost 1 base, and 10 bases lay in between. The CDR3 extends over 14 amino acids. CDR1 and CDR2 (germline): SGHTA, FQGNSA. Written as DNA, the CDR3 is TGTGCCAGCAGCTCAAGACACGGGAACACTGAAGCTTTCTTT. Its translation: CASSSRHGNTEAFF. Full variable domain (outside the CDR3, taken from reference TRBV7-2 and TRBJ1-1): GAGVSQSPSNKVTEKGKDVELRCDPISGHTALYWYRQSLGQGLEFLIYFQGNSAPDKSGLPSDRFSAERTGGSVSTLTIQRTQQEDSAVYLCASSSRHGNTEAFFGQGTRLTVV.

This chain connects TRBV14 to TRBJ2-7; 10 nucleotides agree with TRBD2. The CDR3 is 15 amino acids. Germline lookup yields CDR1 SGHDN and CDR2 FVKESK. V trimming: 4 bases; J trimming: 3 bases; junction bases outside the gene matches: 6. This CDR3 reads CASSPGLADYYEQYV. The CDR3 DNA follows: TGTGCCAGCAGCCCCGGACTAGCGGATTACTACGAGCAGTACGTC.

This clone was seen a handful of times. The chain couples TRBV29-1 to TRBJ2-5, with 9 bases lining up with TRBD2. This CDR3 has 14 residues. J gave up 6 bases and V 5 bases, and 10 bases lay outside the gene matches. Germline V gives CDR1 SQVTM, CDR2 ANQGSEA. This CDR3 reads CSVLGGRAMKTQYF. The DNA of the CDR3 is TGCAGCGTTTTGGGCGGGAGGGCCATGAAGACCCAGTACTTC.

V usage is TRBV7-9 and J usage is TRBJ1-2; 7 bases fit TRBD1. Trimming cost V 1 base and J 8 bases; bases outside gene matches: 4. Germline V gene data show CDR1 as SEHNR and CDR2 as FQNEAQ (reference sequence). The length of the CDR3 is 13 residues. The CDR3 sequence: CASSLGQGNGYTF. CDR3 coding DNA: TGTGCCAGCAGCTTAGGACAGGGTAACGGCTACACCTTC.

The V gene is TRBV7-9, the J gene TRBJ2-6; weak D call: TRBD1 (5 bases). Per the germline V gene, CDR1 is SEHNR and CDR2 is FQNEAQ (reference sequence). The CDR3 runs 19 residues. V dropped 5 bases and J dropped 0 bases, with 20 bases sitting between them. CDR3 loop: CASSVQGSLSFSGANVLTF. CDR3 coding DNA: TGTGCCAGCAGCGTCCAGGGAAGCCTCTCCTTCTCTGGGGCCAACGTCCTGACTTTC.

This chain links TRBV11-2 with TRBJ1-6; no clear D. The germline gives CDR1 SGHAT, CDR2 FQNNGV. The ends were cut back, 4 bases at V and 8 bases at J, with 15 bases in the middle. The CDR3 runs 15 residues. The CDR3 loop is CASSWDDIPYSPLHF. In nucleotides, the CDR3 is TGTGCCAGCAGCTGGGATGACATTCCTTATTCACCCCTCCACTTT. Supplemented by reference TRBV11-2 and TRBJ1-6, the full variable domain reads EAGVAQSPRYKIIEKRQSVAFWCNPISGHATLYWYQQILGQGPKLLIQFQNNGVVDDSQLPKDRFSAERLKGVDSTLKIQPAKLEDSAVYLCASSWDDIPYSPLHFGNGTRLTVT.

This chain joins TRBV5-1 and TRBJ2-6; no firm D call. Germline V gene data show CDR1 as SGHRS and CDR2 as YFSETQ. The V gene lost 0 bases and the J gene lost 2 bases, with 6 bases spanning the gap. The CDR3 consists of 15 residues. The CDR3 sequence: CASSLVVAGANVLTF. The CDR3 DNA is TGCGCCAGCAGCTTGGTTGTTGCTGGGGCCAACGTCCTGACTTTC. The complete variable domain, with remaining parts taken from reference TRBV5-1 and TRBJ2-6, reads KAGVTQTPRYLIKTRGQQVTLSCSPISGHRSVSWYQQTPGQGLQFLFEYFSETQRNKGNFPGRFSGRQFSNSRSEMNVSTLELGDSALYLCASSLVVAGANVLTFGAGSRLTVL.

The sample holds a few counts of this clone. This sequence joins TRBV5-4 and TRBJ2-1; 13 nucleotides agree with TRBD2. V shed 0 bases and J 2 bases; nucleotides not matched to a gene: 5. The germline gives CDR1 SGHNT, CDR2 YYREEE (reference sequence). The CDR3 has 18 amino acids. The CDR3 nucleotides read TGTGCCAGCAGCTTGGGACTAGCGGGGGGCCCTACCTACAATGAGCAGTTCTTC. It yields the protein CASSLGLAGGPTYNEQFF.

This clone was seen a handful of times. The rearrangement joins TRBV14 to TRBJ2-7; D is possibly TRBD1 (6 bases). CDR3 size: 13 residues. V was clipped by 4 bases and J by 0 bases, with 7 bases between them. Germline-derived CDR1 and CDR2 are SGHDN and FVKESK. The CDR3, as DNA: TGTGCCAGCAGCCCCAGGGGCTCCTACGAGCAGTACGTC. Amino acids: CASSPRGSYEQYV.

The genes are TRBV6-5 and TRBJ1-5; TRBD1 matches 12 bases. V lost 5 bases to trimming and J lost 7 bases; unmatched junction nucleotides: 0. Germline lookup yields CDR1 MNHEY and CDR2 SVGAGI. The CDR3 covers 13 residues. CDR3 amino acids: CASSGTGGQPQHF. CDR3 sequence (DNA): TGTGCCAGCAGTGGGACAGGGGGCCAGCCCCAGCATTTT.

The V gene is TRBV18, the J gene TRBJ1-1; TRBD1 matches 7 bases. The CDR3 loop spans 15 amino acids. V trimming: 3 bases; J trimming: 1 base; junction bases outside the gene matches: 5. Germline values: CDR1 KGHSH, CDR2 LQKENI. The CDR3 coding sequence is TGTGCCAGCTCACCGCTGACAGGGACGAACACTGAAGCTTTCTTT. The encoded protein is CASSPLTGTNTEAFF.

The chain links TRBV14 to TRBJ2-3; the D is unclear. With 4 bases removed from V and 2 bases from J, the gap between germline ends came to 22 bases. The CDR3 contains 18 residues. Germline V gene sequence: CDR1 SGHDN, CDR2 FVKESK. In DNA, the CDR3 is TGTGCCAGCAGCCCCCACCCACGGCTGACCTCCCCCACAGATACGCAGTATTTT. This codes for CASSPHPRLTSPTDTQYF. The full variable domain, completed using reference TRBV14 and TRBJ2-3, is EAGVTQFPSHSVIEKGQTVTLRCDPISGHDNLYWYRRVMGKEIKFLLHFVKESKQDESGMPNNRFLAERTGGTYSTLKVQPAELEDSGVYFCASSPHPRLTSPTDTQYFGPGTRLTVL.

This clone was counted only a few times. This chain links TRBV30 with TRBJ1-5; the D gene is possibly TRBD1 (6 bases). Germline CDR1 GTSNPN, CDR2 SVGIG (reference sequence). V shed 1 base and J shed 6 bases, with 10 bases lying between them. CDR3 length: 13 residues. The CDR3 here is CAWSGGGAQPQHF. Here the CDR3 DNA reads TGTGCCTGGAGTGGGGGGGGCGCTCAGCCCCAGCATTTT.

This clone was counted a few times. V is TRBV4-2 and J is TRBJ2-5, with D maybe TRBD1 (6 bases). Per germline, CDR1 LGHNA and CDR2 YNFKEQ. Between the trimmed V and J ends, which lost 3 bases and 5 bases, there was a span of 16 bases. The CDR3 sequence is 15 residues long. The CDR3 DNA sequence: TGTGCCAGCAGCCAGGGGGCCCTGGGGCAGGAGACCCAGTACTTC. This codes for CASSQGALGQETQYF.

In its sample, this clone was seen a few times. This chain uses TRBV2 with TRBJ1-4; D is unresolved. The germline V and J ends were trimmed by 5 bases and 0 bases, with 7 bases remaining between them. CDR1 SNHLY and CDR2 FYNNEI come from the germline V gene. The CDR3 contains 14 residues. CDR3 nucleotide sequence: TGTGCCAGCAGTATTTTGACAACTAATGAAAAACTGTTTTTT. Its translation is CASSILTTNEKLFF.

The chain uses TRBV7-2 and TRBJ2-1, with 7 bases fitting TRBD2. The CDR3 spans 13 residues. CDR1 SGHTA and CDR2 FQGNSA come from the germline V gene. V shed 5 bases, J shed 12 bases, and the junction held 10 bases outside the gene matches. DNA for the CDR3: TGTGCCAGCAGCCCCGGGGGGAAGGAAAGGCAGTTCTTC. It codes for CASSPGGKERQFF.

The chain combines TRBV5-4 with TRBJ2-5; no definite D call. The CDR3 is 13 residues long. Germline V gene sequence: CDR1 SGHNT, CDR2 YYREEE (reference sequence). Trimming cost V 2 bases and J 2 bases, with 7 bases left between them. CDR3 amino acids: CASSFPQQETQYF. The DNA for the CDR3 is TGTGCCAGCAGCTTCCCGCAGCAAGAGACCCAGTACTTC.

The gene calls are TRBV6-5 and TRBJ2-3; possibly TRBD1 or TRBD2 for D (6 bases each). The CDR3 covers 15 residues. V was clipped by 2 bases and J by 3 bases, with 12 bases between them. From germline, CDR1 is MNHEY and CDR2 SVGAGI. CDR3: CASSYGGGGTDTQYF. CDR3 sequence (DNA): TGTGCCAGCAGTTACGGCGGAGGGGGGACAGATACGCAGTATTTT.

This rearrangement joins TRBV30 to TRBJ1-1, with a weak D call TRBD1 (6 bases). The germline V and J ends were trimmed by 4 bases and 6 bases, with 15 bases remaining between them. This CDR3 spans 13 amino acids. The germline CDR1 and CDR2 sequences are GTSNPN and SVGIG (reference sequence). The CDR3 reads CAWTLKGGAEAFF. Here the CDR3 DNA reads TGTGCCTGGACCTTAAAGGGGGGAGCTGAAGCTTTCTTT.

V is TRBV27 and J is TRBJ2-7; 15 positions match TRBD2. The CDR3 loop spans 11 amino acids. Germline V CDR1 and CDR2: MNHEY, SMNVEV (reference sequence). CDR3 nucleotides: TGTGCCAGCAGGCATGGACTAGCGGGAGGGGTC. As protein: CASRHGLAGGV.

This clone came up a few times. This rearrangement joins TRBV5-4 to TRBJ2-3; D possibly corresponds to TRBD2 (7 bases). V lost 3 bases to trimming and J lost 2 bases, with 16 bases between them. The CDR3 contains 16 residues. From germline, CDR1 is SGHNT and CDR2 YYREEE (reference sequence). CDR3 DNA sequence: TGTGCCAGCAGCTCGGCGGGGGCGGCACTCACAGATACGCAGTATTTT. As protein: CASSSAGAALTDTQYF. Combining the CDR3 with reference TRBV5-4 and TRBJ2-3 gives the whole variable domain ETGVTQSPTHLIKTRGQQVTLRCSSQSGHNTVSWYQQALGQGPQFIFQYYREEENGRGNFPPRFSGLQFPNYSSELNVNALELDDSALYLCASSSAGAALTDTQYFGPGTRLTVL.

The rearrangement joins TRBV9 to TRBJ2-7; D is possibly TRBD1 or TRBD2 (5 bases each). CDR1 is SGDLS, CDR2 YYNGEE, per germline. V lost 4 bases to trimming and J lost 2 bases, with 28 bases between them. The length of the CDR3 is 19 residues. The CDR3: CASSPRRGSSSPSTYEQYF. DNA for the CDR3: TGTGCCAGCAGCCCGAGAAGGGGATCTAGCTCACCTTCGACCTACGAGCAGTACTTC.

The chain uses TRBV19 and TRBJ1-2; D possibly corresponds to TRBD1 (6 bases). Germline V gene data show CDR1 as LNHDA and CDR2 as SQIVND (reference sequence). This CDR3 is built from 14 residues. V was pared by 7 bases and J by 5 bases, with 17 bases between. Here the CDR3 reads CASNRLQGGYGYTF. The CDR3 nucleotides read TGTGCCAGTAACCGGCTACAGGGAGGATATGGCTACACCTTC.

The table lists this clone with a few counts. The rearrangement links TRBV6-1 to TRBJ1-2, with 7 bases that match TRBD1. CDR3 length: 14 amino acids. CDR1 MNHNS and CDR2 SASEGT come from the germline V gene. The junction had 6 bases not matched to a gene; V was cut back by 3 bases and J by 5 bases. Here the CDR3 DNA reads TGTGCCAGCAGTGACTCGGGACAGTTTTATGGCTACACCTTC. Its translation: CASSDSGQFYGYTF.

This clone occurred a few times. The chain recombines TRBV15 with TRBJ2-7; D is possibly TRBD1 (5 bases). V lost 0 bases and J lost 4, with 10 bases in between. This CDR3 is 14 amino acids long. Germline V lookup: CDR1 LNHNV, CDR2 YYDKDF (reference sequence). The CDR3 spells CATSRDQGRYEQYF. The CDR3 DNA sequence: TGTGCCACCAGCAGAGATCAGGGAAGGTACGAGCAGTACTTC.

The DNA of the CDR3 is TGCGCCAGCAGCCAGGCAGCGGGGGGGCTTAAGACCCAGTACTTC. This translates into CASSQAAGGLKTQYF. The chain uses TRBV4-1 and TRBJ2-5, with 10 positions matching TRBD2. Germline trimming cut 3 bases from V and 6 bases from J; bases unmatched to any gene: 7. Germline-derived CDR1 and CDR2 are MGHRA and YSYEKL. This CDR3 has 15 residues.

The chain has TRBV4-1 and TRBJ1-2, with D maybe TRBD1 (6 bases). Germline values: CDR1 MGHRA, CDR2 YSYEKL. V lost 0 bases, J lost 5 bases, and 13 bases lay in between. CDR3 length: 15 amino acids. CDR3 sequence: CASSQESARGYGYTF. As DNA, the CDR3 is TGCGCCAGCAGCCAAGAATCGGCCAGGGGTTATGGCTACACCTTC.

This clone occurred a few times. The genes are TRBV5-1 and TRBJ2-2, with 7 bases identical to TRBD1. V gave up 1 base and J gave up 5 bases; unmatched junction bases: 11. The V gene's germline CDR1 is SGHRS and CDR2 YFSETQ. This CDR3 spans 17 amino acids. The CDR3 coding sequence is TGCGCCAGCAGCTTGCATGGACAGGAAGGTTCAACCGGGGAGCTGTTTTTT. Translated, it gives CASSLHGQEGSTGELFF.

This chain joins TRBV11-2 and TRBJ2-5; D is ambiguous. The CDR3 is made up of 12 amino acids. V shed 0 bases and J shed 5 bases, with 4 bases lying between them. In germline, CDR1 is SGHAT, CDR2 FQNNGV. CDR3 loop: CASSLDLETQYF. CDR3 bases: TGTGCCAGCAGCTTAGATTTGGAGACCCAGTACTTC.

This chain uses TRBV29-1 with TRBJ2-3; D not certain. Germline-derived CDR1 and CDR2 are SQVTM and ANQGSEA. This CDR3 has 12 amino acids. V lost 7 bases and J 6 bases, leaving 14 bases between the germline ends. Here the CDR3 reads CSARNTADTQYF. The DNA for the CDR3 is TGCAGCGCGAGAAACACCGCGGATACGCAGTATTTT.